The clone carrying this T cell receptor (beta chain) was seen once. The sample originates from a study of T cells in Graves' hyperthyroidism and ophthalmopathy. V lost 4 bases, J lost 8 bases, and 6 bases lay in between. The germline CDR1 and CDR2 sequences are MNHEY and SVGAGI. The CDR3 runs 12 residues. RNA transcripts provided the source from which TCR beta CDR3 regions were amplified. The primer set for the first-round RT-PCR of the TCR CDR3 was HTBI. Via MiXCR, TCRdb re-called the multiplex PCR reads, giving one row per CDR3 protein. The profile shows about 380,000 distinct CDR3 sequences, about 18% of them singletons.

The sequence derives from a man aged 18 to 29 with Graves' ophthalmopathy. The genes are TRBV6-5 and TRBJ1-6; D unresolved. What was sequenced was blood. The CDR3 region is CASSSPYSPLHF. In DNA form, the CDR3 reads TGTGCCAGCAGTTCGCCCTATTCACCCCTCCACTTT.